A single sample is the source of the 24 T cell receptor beta chains below, sequenced in a study of cytomegalovirus exposure and HLA in healthy donors. PCR used 60 Vbeta primers and 13 Jbeta primers. Profiling relied on immunoSEQ multiplex PCR, and the TCRdb table lists in-frame clones only, not all of them. The sample has 100,000 or so clones; roughly 80% are singletons. Sequenced sample: PBMCs. These receptors originate from a man aged 30-40 years in good health and CMV-seropositive.

The chain employs TRBV5-5 and TRBJ1-6, with D perhaps TRBD1 (6 bases). V was shortened by 2 bases and J by 10 bases, with 19 bases between the two germline ends. Per germline, CDR1 SGHKS and CDR2 YYEKEE (reference sequence). This CDR3 region has 16 residues. CDR3: CASSFLRGAFWSPLHF. The CDR3 coding sequence is TGTGCCAGCAGCTTCCTCCGGGGGGCCTTTTGGTCACCCCTCCACTTT.

The CDR3 bases are TGTGCCAGCAGTGAAACAGGGATCGCCATATATTTT. Its translation is CASSETGIAIYF. The chain joins TRBV2 to TRBJ1-3; a weak D match, TRBD1 (6 bases). This CDR3 contains 12 residues. Germline V gene sequence: CDR1 SNHLY, CDR2 FYNNEI. V was shortened by 2 bases and J by 11 bases, with 10 bases between the two germline ends.

This clone was observed a single time. The chain recombines TRBV6-5 with TRBJ1-2; tentatively, D is TRBD1 (5 bases). CDR1 and CDR2 from the germline V gene are MNHEY and SVGAGI. The V and J ends lost 5 bases and 6 bases respectively, with 10 bases between them. The CDR3 contains 12 residues. The CDR3 DNA follows: TGTGCCAGCAGTGCGGGGGTAAATGGCTACACCTTC. Its protein product is CASSAGVNGYTF.

The chain links TRBV7-8 to TRBJ2-3; D might be TRBD1 (5 bases). The V gene lost 1 base and the J gene lost 1 base, with 9 bases spanning the gap. CDR1 is SGHVS, CDR2 FQNEAQ, per germline. The CDR3 is 15 amino acids. CDR3 protein: CASSLDGRGTDTQYF. The DNA for the CDR3 is TGTGCCAGCAGCTTAGACGGCAGGGGCACAGATACGCAGTATTTT.

The chain combines TRBV6-5 with TRBJ2-2; D not resolved. V was clipped by 0 bases and J by 6 bases, with 11 bases between them. Germline lookup yields CDR1 MNHEY and CDR2 SVGAGI. The CDR3 length is 15 residues. CDR3 bases: TGTGCCAGCAGTTACTCTGGGCGTGGCGCCGGGGAGCTGTTTTTT. Translation gives CASSYSGRGAGELFF.

The genes are TRBV6-1 and TRBJ1-2; 9 bases map to TRBD1. V shed 4 bases, J shed 0 bases, and the junction held 18 bases outside the gene matches. This CDR3 contains 20 residues. CDR1 and CDR2 from the germline V gene are MNHNS and SASEGT. The CDR3 sequence: CASSVTTGQGKGGPNYGYTF. The DNA for the CDR3 is TGTGCCAGCAGTGTTACTACCGGACAGGGGAAAGGAGGTCCTAACTATGGCTACACCTTC.

The rearrangement links TRBV5-1 to TRBJ1-1; 7 bases fit TRBD1. The CDR3 contains 18 residues. Germline V gene lookup returns CDR1 SGHRS and CDR2 YFSETQ. Germline trimming cut 3 bases from V and 0 bases from J; bases unmatched to any gene: 14. CDR3 DNA: TGCGCCAGCAGCTCCCTTATGGTATCCGGGACAGTGAACACTGAAGCTTTCTTT. Encoded protein: CASSSLMVSGTVNTEAFF.

V usage is TRBV14 and J usage is TRBJ2-2; TRBD2 might be the D (5 bases). Trimming took off 1 base at V and 2 bases at J, with 11 bases between the two ends. There are 16 residues in the CDR3. In germline, CDR1 is SGHDN, CDR2 FVKESK. CDR3 amino acids: CASSQVALVNTGELFF. In DNA, the CDR3 is TGTGCCAGCAGCCAAGTGGCACTAGTAAACACCGGGGAGCTGTTTTTT.

The rearrangement links TRBV11-2 to TRBJ2-1; TRBD2 aligns across 7 bases. The germline V gene has CDR1 SGHAT and CDR2 FQNNGV. The CDR3 consists of 16 residues. Unmatched junction bases numbered 11, after V lost 2 bases and J lost 7 bases. The CDR3 DNA sequence: TGTGCCAGCAGCTTAAGCCGGCGACTAGCACGTAATGAGCAGTTCTTC. Translation: CASSLSRRLARNEQFF.

V gene TRBV11-3 combines with J gene TRBJ2-1; no firm D call. Germline-derived CDR1 and CDR2 are SGHNT and YENEEA. V dropped 4 bases and J dropped 0 bases, with 10 bases sitting between them. The length of the CDR3 is 15 residues. DNA of the CDR3: TGTGCCAGCAGCTCCTATGGCGGCTCCTACAATGAGCAGTTCTTC. Its translation is CASSSYGGSYNEQFF.

The CDR3 DNA sequence: TGTGCCAGCAGCGTAGATCGGACAGGCTATGAAAAACTGTTTTTT. It is translated as CASSVDRTGYEKLFF. The V and J genes are TRBV9 and TRBJ1-4, with 7 bases fitting TRBD1. CDR3 length: 15 residues. CDR1 is SGDLS and CDR2 is YYNGEE in the germline V gene. Trimming took 0 bases from V and 6 from J; bases not matched to a gene: 5.

This clone was seen more than once but under ten times. This chain links TRBV4-1 with TRBJ1-1, with D possibly matching TRBD1 (6 bases). Trimming took 8 bases from V and 3 from J, leaving 19 bases between them. The CDR3 totals 15 residues. The germline gives CDR1 MGHRA, CDR2 YSYEKL. As DNA, the CDR3 is TGCGCCAGCTCTCTGGGCGGGCAGGGGCACACTGAAGCTTTCTTT. Translating it yields CASSLGGQGHTEAFF.

The chain employs TRBV19 and TRBJ2-5, with D perhaps matching TRBD2 (6 bases). Trimming cost V 5 bases and J 5 bases, with 12 bases left between them. The CDR3 length is 13 residues. Germline V CDR1 and CDR2: LNHDA, SQIVND (reference sequence). The CDR3 nucleotides are TGTGCCAGTAGTCCAAGGAGGGAGGAGACCCAGTACTTC. This translates into CASSPRREETQYF.

V usage is TRBV7-3 and J usage is TRBJ1-1, with D unresolved. Germline V gene data show CDR1 as SGHTA and CDR2 as FQGTGA. The CDR3 contains 13 residues. The V and J ends lost 5 bases and 1 base respectively, with 8 bases between them. As DNA, the CDR3 is TGTGCCAGCAGCCTAGGAAGGAACACTGAAGCTTTCTTT. It specifies CASSLGRNTEAFF.

There are a few counts of this clone. The V and J genes are TRBV7-9 and TRBJ2-7; 10 bases align to TRBD1. The CDR3 runs 14 residues. V shed 4 bases and J 3 bases; nucleotides not matched to a gene: 3. In germline, CDR1 is SEHNR, CDR2 FQNEAQ (reference sequence). CDR3 in DNA: TGTGCCAGCAGCTCAAGGGACAGGGGCTACGAGCAGTACTTC. Its translation is CASSSRDRGYEQYF.

The J gene is TRBJ1-2, the V gene TRBV7-9, with 7 bases fitting TRBD1. CDR1 SEHNR and CDR2 FQNEAQ come from the germline V gene (reference sequence). The CDR3 totals 16 residues. J gave up 4 bases and V 6 bases, and 14 bases lay outside the gene matches. CDR3: CASSYMAGTDVYGYTF. The DNA of the CDR3 is TGTGCCAGCAGTTACATGGCGGGGACAGATGTCTATGGCTACACCTTC.

This clone was observed once. The chain links TRBV5-1 to TRBJ2-7, with D maybe TRBD2 (5 bases). CDR1 is SGHRS, CDR2 YFSETQ, per germline. The CDR3 runs to 14 residues. Trimming pared 1 base from V and 5 bases from J, leaving 13 bases between. CDR3 nucleotide sequence: TGCGCCAGCAGCTTGATGACGCGGGCGGACGAGCAGTACTTC. Translation gives CASSLMTRADEQYF.

V gene TRBV27 combines with J gene TRBJ2-1; perhaps TRBD2 as D (6 bases). From germline, CDR1 is MNHEY and CDR2 SMNVEV (reference sequence). With 6 bases removed from V and 6 bases from J, the gap between germline ends came to 18 bases. The CDR3 runs to 15 residues. CDR3 nucleotides: TGTGCCAGCAGCCCGGGGCTAGCGAGGGTCAATGAGCAGTTCTTC. This gives the protein CASSPGLARVNEQFF.

The table lists this clone with a few counts. V and J are TRBV4-2 and TRBJ2-5, with D perhaps matching TRBD2 (7 bases). CDR3 length: 17 residues. Trimming took off 0 bases at V and 5 bases at J, with 19 bases between the two ends. Germline loops: CDR1 LGHNA, CDR2 YNFKEQ. DNA of the CDR3: TGTGCCAGCAGCCAAGATTTTGTAGGGGGGGCCTGGGAGACCCAGTACTTC. The encoded protein is CASSQDFVGGAWETQYF.

The genes are TRBV5-6 and TRBJ1-1; D is possibly TRBD1 (6 bases). V was shortened by 7 bases and J by 6 bases, with 25 bases between the two germline ends. This CDR3 has 16 residues. Germline lookup yields CDR1 SGHDT and CDR2 YYEEEE. CDR3 residues: CASCSSRAGGKAEAFF. The CDR3 DNA follows: TGTGCCAGCTGCAGTTCCCGGGCGGGGGGCAAGGCTGAAGCTTTCTTT.

Concerning this clone: An end of the junction does not agree with germline; a read error may underlie this. Here the CDR3 reads CSASPGDIF. DNA for the CDR3: TGCAGTGCTAGTCCCGGAGATATTTTT. This rearrangement joins TRBV20-1 to TRBJ2-3; D is ambiguous. This CDR3 spans 9 amino acids. The germline gives CDR1 DFQATT, CDR2 SNEGSKA (reference sequence).

The chain is built from TRBV29-1 and TRBJ1-1; D call uncertain. Per the germline V gene, CDR1 is SQVTM and CDR2 is ANQGSEA. Trimming shortened V by 5 bases and J by 10 bases, and 17 bases separated the two germline ends. There are 12 residues in the CDR3. Here the CDR3 DNA reads TGCAGCGTTAATCAGAATTCAATAGCAGCTTTCTTT. This sequence encodes CSVNQNSIAAFF.

The V gene is TRBV30, the J gene TRBJ2-7; D not resolved. Trimming pared 1 base from V and 7 bases from J, leaving 11 bases between. The germline V gene has CDR1 GTSNPN and CDR2 SVGIG (reference sequence). There are 12 residues in the CDR3. CDR3 loop: CAWSETLTEQYF. The DNA of the CDR3 is TGTGCCTGGAGTGAAACGCTAACTGAGCAGTACTTC.

This chain joins TRBV19 and TRBJ2-4; 7 bases map to TRBD1. Trimming removed 3 bases from V and 0 bases from J; junction bases left unmatched: 2. Looked up from germline, CDR1 is LNHDA and CDR2 is SQIVND (reference sequence). The CDR3 runs to 15 residues. The CDR3 protein is CASSMNRGAKNIQYF. As DNA, the CDR3 is TGTGCCAGTAGTATGAACAGGGGAGCCAAAAACATTCAGTACTTC.